Below, 25 T cell receptor beta chains from the same sample are listed, as sequenced in a study of identical twins. A single record per CDR3 protein comes from TCRdb applying MiXCR to the 5' RACE reads. This table has about 570,000 distinct CDR3 sequences, roughly 9.9% appearing once. These data also featured in a second study, about yellow fever vaccine responses in identical twins.

The sequenced sample was PBMCs. These receptors all come from a woman aged 18-29 years in good health.

This clonotype turned up a few times. The chain links TRBV20-1 to TRBJ1-2, with 11 bases aligning to TRBD1. Unmatched junction bases numbered 8, after V lost 4 bases and J lost 7 bases. The CDR3 covers 14 residues. Germline V gives CDR1 DFQATT, CDR2 SNEGSKA (reference sequence). As DNA, the CDR3 is TGCAGTGCTACTCGGACAGGGGGCTTTAGTGGCTACACCTTC. Encoded protein: CSATRTGGFSGYTF.

The table lists this clonotype with many counts. The chain employs TRBV4-2 and TRBJ2-3; 11 bases are shared with TRBD2. Germline V gene data show CDR1 as LGHNA and CDR2 as YNFKEQ. V was pared by 4 bases and J by 2 bases, with 11 bases of the junction left unmatched. The CDR3 consists of 18 residues. The CDR3 is CASSLMTSGDPYTDTQYF. In DNA form, the CDR3 reads TGTGCCAGCAGCCTAATGACTAGCGGGGACCCATACACAGATACGCAGTATTTT.

The sample holds many counts of this clonotype. The J gene is TRBJ2-1, the V gene TRBV11-2, with a tentative D call TRBD1 (5 bases). Trimming pared 0 bases from V and 5 bases from J, leaving 14 bases between. Germline V CDR1 and CDR2: SGHAT, FQNNGV. The CDR3 totals 16 residues. The CDR3 sequence is CASSLDFDRPNNEQFF. In nucleotides, the CDR3 is TGTGCCAGCAGCTTAGATTTTGACAGACCAAACAATGAGCAGTTCTTC.

The chain combines TRBV19 with TRBJ2-7; D remains ambiguous. The V end lost 5 bases, the J end lost 5 bases, and 13 bases lay between the germline ends. The CDR3 covers 13 residues. The germline gives CDR1 LNHDA, CDR2 SQIVND (reference sequence). The CDR3 reads CASSASTLDEQYF. CDR3 nucleotides: TGTGCCAGTAGTGCTTCAACACTGGACGAGCAGTACTTC.

This chain connects TRBV20-1 to TRBJ2-5; unclear D gene. The germline V and J ends were trimmed by 3 bases and 1 base, with 12 bases remaining between them. The CDR3 is 14 residues long. CDR1 DFQATT and CDR2 SNEGSKA come from the germline V gene (reference sequence). CDR3 nucleotides: TGCAGTGCTAGGGACGGTCGTGGCCAAGAGACCCAGTACTTC. It yields the protein CSARDGRGQETQYF.

Ten or more counts support this clonotype. The chain joins TRBV12-3 or TRBV12-4 to TRBJ2-7, with D maybe TRBD1 (5 bases). The V and J ends lost 6 bases and 0 bases respectively, with 9 bases between them. This CDR3 contains 13 residues. In nucleotides, the CDR3 is TGTGCCAGCAGAGCCGACAGCTCCTACGAGCAGTACTTC. It is translated as CASRADSSYEQYF.

There are a few counts of this clonotype. The chain uses TRBV15 and TRBJ1-6; D may be TRBD1 (5 bases). Germline-derived CDR1 and CDR2 are LNHNV and YYDKDF (reference sequence). The germline V and J ends were trimmed by 0 bases and 7 bases, with 10 bases remaining between them. The CDR3 runs 15 residues. CDR3 DNA: TGTGCCACCAGCAGAGACCAGGGAGGGAATTCACCCCTCCACTTT. Residues: CATSRDQGGNSPLHF. Drawing the rest from reference TRBV15 and TRBJ1-6, the complete variable domain is DAMVIQNPRYQVTQFGKPVTLSCSQTLNHNVMYWYQQKSSQAPKLLFHYYDKDFNNEADTPDNFQSRRPNTSFCFLDIRSPGLGDTAMYLCATSRDQGGNSPLHFGNGTRLTVT.

This clonotype was detected many times. J is TRBJ2-7 and V is TRBV29-1, with D perhaps matching TRBD1 or TRBD2 (5 bases each). The CDR3 spans 13 residues. Germline assignment: CDR1 SQVTM and CDR2 ANQGSEA. Trimming stripped 5 bases from V and 3 bases from J, with 14 bases between. In nucleotides, the CDR3 is TGCAGCGTTCCTGGGGCGCGGGTCTACGAGCAGTACTTC. Amino acids: CSVPGARVYEQYF.

This clonotype was seen only a few times. This chain connects TRBV20-1 to TRBJ2-3; TRBD2 matches 10 bases. Per germline, CDR1 DFQATT and CDR2 SNEGSKA (reference sequence). This CDR3 has 15 amino acids. V lost 1 base and J lost 6; bases outside the gene matches: 7. The CDR3 DNA follows: TGCAGTGCTAGAGCAAGCGGGGGGGCGTTCGATACGCAGTATTTT. It translates to CSARASGGAFDTQYF.

Ten or more counts support this clonotype. V usage is TRBV7-9 and J usage is TRBJ2-7; 9 bases match TRBD1. Unmatched junction bases numbered 7, after V lost 8 bases and J lost 2 bases. The CDR3 has 14 amino acids. Germline CDR1 and CDR2: SEHNR and FQNEAQ (reference sequence). CDR3 in DNA: TGTGCCAGCTCCGAAAGGGACAGGGCCTACGAGCAGTACTTC. Encoded protein: CASSERDRAYEQYF.

V and J are TRBV4-1 and TRBJ1-2, with 7 bases aligning to TRBD1. This CDR3 is built from 14 residues. Looked up from germline, CDR1 is MGHRA and CDR2 is YSYEKL. Trimming took 0 bases from V and 8 from J; bases not matched to a gene: 6. The CDR3 loop reads CASSQDGTGDGYTF. CDR3 bases: TGCGCCAGCAGCCAAGATGGAACAGGGGACGGCTACACCTTC.

The V and J genes are TRBV28 and TRBJ1-3, with 9 bases identical to TRBD1. The CDR3 has 15 amino acids. With 4 bases clipped from V and 5 bases from J, the junction kept 6 bases outside the gene matches. Germline loops: CDR1 MDHEN, CDR2 SYDVKM. The CDR3 here is CASSSQGASRNTIYF. The CDR3 nucleotides are TGTGCCAGCAGTTCACAGGGGGCTAGCAGAAACACCATATATTTT.

V is TRBV7-2 and J is TRBJ1-1; D gene uncertain. The CDR3 covers 15 residues. Germline CDR1 SGHTA, CDR2 FQGNSA. The V gene lost 6 bases and the J gene lost 3 bases, with 17 bases spanning the gap. The CDR3 here is CASRPIRTGDTEAFF. CDR3 sequence (DNA): TGTGCCAGCAGGCCCATCAGGACCGGGGACACTGAAGCTTTCTTT.

This clonotype was counted a few times. This CDR3 reads CATPGQGATGELFF. The CDR3 coding sequence is TGTGCCACGCCGGGACAGGGGGCGACCGGGGAGCTGTTTTTT. The chain employs TRBV6-1 and TRBJ2-2; 12 nucleotides agree with TRBD1. CDR1 and CDR2 (germline): MNHNS, SASEGT. V lost 10 bases, J lost 5 bases, and 5 bases stayed unmatched. The CDR3 is made up of 14 amino acids.

To note about this clonotype: A much bigger clone sits one base away, suggesting this may be a read error. V and J are TRBV19 and TRBJ2-1; no clear D gene. The CDR3 runs to 14 residues. V lost 7 bases, J lost 0 bases, and 10 bases lay in between. The germline V gene has CDR1 LNHDA and CDR2 SQIVND (reference sequence). CDR3 protein: CASNEQGSYNEQFF. CDR3 nucleotide sequence: TGTGCCAGTAATGAACAAGGCTCCTACAATGAGCAGTTCTTC.

In this sample, this clonotype turned up a few times. The chain joins TRBV7-9 to TRBJ2-5; D not certain. Trimming removed 5 bases from V and 5 bases from J, with 18 bases in between. This CDR3 is 15 amino acids long. Germline loops: CDR1 SEHNR, CDR2 FQNEAQ (reference sequence). The CDR3 sequence: CASSPTLRERETQYF. The CDR3 DNA reads as TGTGCCAGCAGCCCCACGTTAAGGGAAAGGGAGACCCAGTACTTC.

The chain combines TRBV20-1 with TRBJ2-3; 11 bases agree with TRBD2. The CDR3 consists of 22 residues. Germline CDR1 is DFQATT and CDR2 is SNEGSKA (reference sequence). After removal of 0 bases from V and 0 bases from J, the junction contained 20 bases not matched to a gene. The CDR3, as DNA: TGCAGTGCTAGAGATCATGTGACGGGACTAGCGGACCTAACAACTAGCACAGATACGCAGTATTTT. The encoded protein is CSARDHVTGLADLTTSTDTQYF.

This clonotype turned up a few times. The J gene is TRBJ1-1, the V gene TRBV4-3; D unresolved. From germline, CDR1 is LGHNA and CDR2 YSLEER. CDR3 length: 14 amino acids. Deletions cut 1 base from V and 4 bases from J, with 10 bases between. Here the CDR3 DNA reads TGCGCCAGCAGCCAAGTGCGCCAATTCACTGAAGCTTTCTTT. It specifies CASSQVRQFTEAFF.

The chain has TRBV15 and TRBJ2-2; 7 nucleotides agree with TRBD1. Per the germline V gene, CDR1 is LNHNV and CDR2 is YYDKDF (reference sequence). Germline trimming cut 6 bases from V and 3 bases from J; bases unmatched to any gene: 4. The CDR3 is 14 residues long. The DNA for the CDR3 is TGTGCCACCAGAGGGGGCGCTCACACCGGGGAGCTGTTTTTT. It yields the protein CATRGGAHTGELFF. Filled out from reference TRBV15 and TRBJ2-2, the complete variable domain reads DAMVIQNPRYQVTQFGKPVTLSCSQTLNHNVMYWYQQKSSQAPKLLFHYYDKDFNNEADTPDNFQSRRPNTSFCFLDIRSPGLGDTAMYLCATRGGAHTGELFFGEGSRLTVL.

This clonotype was seen repeatedly, ten times or more. The V gene is TRBV27, the J gene TRBJ2-7, with 9 positions matching TRBD1. The V gene's germline CDR1 is MNHEY and CDR2 SMNVEV (reference sequence). J gave up 2 bases and V 8 bases, and 13 bases lay outside the gene matches. The CDR3 sequence is 16 residues long. The CDR3 DNA reads as TGTGCCAGCGGCTACAGGGGGGACAGGGAGACCTACGAGCAGTACTTC. It specifies CASGYRGDRETYEQYF.

The chain employs TRBV28 and TRBJ2-5; possibly TRBD1 for D (5 bases). This CDR3 has 14 residues. Per the germline V gene, CDR1 is MDHEN and CDR2 is SYDVKM. Trimming pared 2 bases from V and 5 bases from J, leaving 12 bases between. The CDR3 DNA reads TGTGCCAGCAGTTTAAAACAGACAGCCGAGACCCAGTACTTC. It encodes CASSLKQTAETQYF.

This clonotype was counted between two and nine times. The chain joins TRBV7-2 to TRBJ2-3; D gene ambiguous. V lost 5 bases and J lost 1, with 7 bases in between. Germline CDR1 SGHTA, CDR2 FQGNSA. The CDR3 spans 13 residues. The CDR3 DNA follows: TGTGCCAGCAGCCCGATGGGCACAGATACGCAGTATTTT. Residues: CASSPMGTDTQYF.

This clonotype has just a few counts. The genes are TRBV5-4 and TRBJ1-2; no reliable D call. Germline values: CDR1 SGHNT, CDR2 YYREEE (reference sequence). The CDR3 totals 14 residues. The ends were cut back, 0 bases at V and 2 bases at J, with 8 bases in the middle. CDR3 loop: CASSLDPVNYGYTF. The CDR3 coding sequence is TGTGCCAGCAGCTTGGATCCGGTCAACTATGGCTACACCTTC.

This clonotype was detected a few times. This sequence joins TRBV20-1 and TRBJ2-3; a weak D match, TRBD2 (6 bases). Looked up from germline, CDR1 is DFQATT and CDR2 is SNEGSKA (reference sequence). V was trimmed by 8 bases and J by 4 bases, leaving 22 bases between them. The CDR3 covers 15 residues. The CDR3 sequence: CSFLGGGSASDTQYF. The CDR3 DNA follows: TGCAGTTTCCTGGGTGGGGGGTCGGCCTCAGATACGCAGTATTTT.

This clonotype was found a few times. This chain connects TRBV5-1 to TRBJ2-1; 11 nucleotides align to TRBD1. The CDR3 runs 17 residues. V shed 5 bases, J shed 10 bases, and the junction held 17 bases outside the gene matches. Germline loops: CDR1 SGHRS, CDR2 YFSETQ. CDR3 bases: TGCGCCAGCAGTTTCCCCACACCGGACAGGGGGCGAAACGAGCAGTTCTTC. This sequence encodes CASSFPTPDRGRNEQFF.